This entry is about one T cell receptor (beta chain). Its specificity is unknown. Time point: persistent/refractory GD, antithyroid drugs over 5 years with positive TRAb. Isolated PBMC RNA provided the starting material for the TCR library. This sample stems from a study of regulatory T cells in long-lasting Graves disease. Study results and limitations: TCR diversity was lower in persistent Graves' patients than in newly diagnosed ones.

The V and J ends lost 6 bases and 5 bases respectively, with 13 bases between them. Germline V lookup: CDR1 MNHNS, CDR2 SASEGT. The CDR3 has 13 amino acids. Combining iRepertoire HTBI primers with Arm-PCR of CDR3 regions, the authors built TCR beta libraries. Via MiXCR, TCRdb re-called the multiplex PCR reads, giving one row per CDR3 protein. The table records 450,000 or so distinct CDR3 sequences, around 21% of them present only once. This sequence joins TRBV6-1 and TRBJ1-2; tentative D call: TRBD1 (5 bases). The receptor's source is a female donor with Graves disease. This specimen consisted of peripheral blood mononuclear cells (PBMCs), obtained when the disease was refractory, from a patient treated with antithyroid drugs. This CDR3 reads CASRDSHFYGYTF. CDR3 bases: TGTGCCAGCAGAGACAGCCACTTTTATGGCTACACCTTC.